Following are 10 T cell receptor beta chains from one sample sequenced in a study of CD8+ T cells in alopecia areata. Following RNA extraction, reverse transcription yielded cDNA that acted as the sequencing template. Sequencing used immunoSEQ multiplex PCR; TCRdb keeps in-frame clones, though not all of them. The table records some 56,000 clones, around 97% of them present only once. This material consisted of CD8+ T cells sorted from blood, taken at week 0. The origin of the receptors is a human donor with alopecia areata.

The J gene is TRBJ2-1, the V gene TRBV12-5; possible D gene TRBD2, 6 bases. The CDR3 has 14 amino acids. V was pared by 4 bases and J by 9 bases, with 16 bases between. Germline CDR1 reads LGHNT; CDR2 reads FRNRAP. CDR3: CASGWPPPGGEQFF. The DNA for the CDR3 is TGTGCTAGTGGTTGGCCACCCCCCGGGGGTGAGCAGTTCTTC.

This chain links TRBV29-1 with TRBJ2-3, with 7 bases fitting TRBD1. The length of the CDR3 is 13 residues. V dropped 3 bases and J dropped 6; count of bases not matched to a gene: 6. CDR1 is SQVTM and CDR2 is ANQGSEA in the germline V gene. The CDR3 sequence is CSVETGWEDTQYF. The CDR3 DNA reads as TGCAGCGTTGAGACAGGGTGGGAGGATACGCAGTATTTT.

J is TRBJ2-1 and V is TRBV5-6; D call uncertain. Germline-derived CDR1 and CDR2 are SGHDT and YYEEEE. The V and J ends lost 6 bases and 4 bases respectively, with 14 bases between them. The CDR3 length is 14 residues. DNA for the CDR3: TGTGCCAGCACCCTCGGACGGAAATACAATGAGCAGTTCTTC. It codes for CASTLGRKYNEQFF.

V gene TRBV5-1 combines with J gene TRBJ2-2; D gene unclear. In germline, CDR1 is SGHRS, CDR2 YFSETQ. The CDR3 sequence is 13 residues long. V was shortened by 0 bases and J by 5 bases, with 5 bases between the two germline ends. The CDR3 reads CASSLEVTGELFF. As DNA, the CDR3 is TGCGCCAGCAGCTTGGAAGTGACCGGGGAGCTGTTTTTT.

The rearrangement uses TRBV7-9 and TRBJ1-2; 7 bases map to TRBD1. Germline loops: CDR1 SEHNR, CDR2 FQNEAQ (reference sequence). The CDR3 extends over 14 amino acids. J gave up 4 bases and V 5 bases, and 7 bases lay outside the gene matches. CDR3 sequence reads: CASSQGTVLYGYTF. For the CDR3, the DNA is TGTGCCAGCAGCCAAGGGACAGTCCTCTATGGCTACACCTTC. Looking up the rest from reference TRBV7-9 and TRBJ1-2 gives the full variable domain: DTGVSQNPRHKITKRGQNVTFRCDPISEHNRLYWYRQTLGQGPEFLTYFQNEAQLEKSRLLSDRFSAERPKGSFSTLEIQRTEQGDSAMYLCASSQGTVLYGYTFGSGTRLTVV.

The chain joins TRBV7-6 to TRBJ2-3; a weak D match, TRBD2 (5 bases). The CDR3 length is 15 residues. V was pared by 6 bases and J by 4 bases, with 17 bases between. In germline, CDR1 is SGHVS, CDR2 FNYEAQ. CDR3 sequence: CASRKGGPPPDTQYF. The CDR3 bases are TGTGCCAGCAGAAAAGGAGGTCCCCCGCCAGATACGCAGTATTTT. The full variable domain, its missing parts supplied by reference TRBV7-6 and TRBJ2-3, is GAGVSQSPRYKVTKRGQDVALRCDPISGHVSLYWYRQALGQGPEFLTYFNYEAQQDKSGLPNDRFSAERPEGSISTLTIQRTEQRDSAMYRCASRKGGPPPDTQYFGPGTRLTVL.

This sequence joins TRBV5-4 and TRBJ1-2; TRBD1 agrees at 8 bases. This CDR3 has 14 amino acids. The V gene's germline CDR1 is SGHNT and CDR2 YYREEE (reference sequence). V lost 5 bases and J lost 5; bases outside the gene matches: 8. This CDR3 reads CASRSTGERYGYTF. CDR3 in DNA: TGTGCCAGCAGGTCGACAGGGGAGAGGTATGGCTACACCTTC.

The rearrangement links TRBV7-9 to TRBJ1-2, with D uncertain. V was cut by 10 bases and J by 6 bases, with 12 bases left in between. The CDR3 sequence is 11 residues long. The V gene's germline CDR1 is SEHNR and CDR2 FQNEAQ (reference sequence). CDR3 coding DNA: TGTGCCACCCCCGGACGAAATGGCTACACCTTC. As protein: CATPGRNGYTF.

V is TRBV9 and J is TRBJ2-3; D call uncertain. The ends were cut back, 0 bases at V and 9 bases at J, with 8 bases in the middle. The germline V gene has CDR1 SGDLS and CDR2 YYNGEE. The CDR3 covers 12 residues. The CDR3 DNA follows: TGTGCCAGCAGCGTAGGGATAGGAACGCAGTATTTT. As protein: CASSVGIGTQYF.

The chain links TRBV29-1 to TRBJ2-3, with 8 nucleotides matching TRBD2. J gave up 3 bases and V 6 bases, and 5 bases lay outside the gene matches. Germline V lookup: CDR1 SQVTM, CDR2 ANQGSEA. The CDR3 extends over 13 amino acids. CDR3 DNA: TGCAGCGTCGTAGCGGGGTTAACAGATACGCAGTATTTT. Protein sequence: CSVVAGLTDTQYF.